The 3 T cell receptor beta chains below all came from one sample that was sequenced in a study of cytomegalovirus exposure and HLA in healthy donors (dated by TCRdb to about 2017). The library came from the immunoSEQ multiplex PCR assay. A mixture of 60 forward primers for TCR Vbeta segments and 13 reverse primers for TCR Jbeta segments was used in the multiplex PCR. TCRdb carries this immuneACCESS record with in-frame sequences only. Its versions omit some clonotypes, under half of them owing to an unresolved V gene in the studies checked, with the rest unexplained. The sample has about 180,000 clones on record, 76% of them singletons. 1.5% to 2% of the sample goes to the ten largest clones. Sample: PBMCs. The receptors were sampled from a man aged 18 to 29 in good health and CMV-seronegative.

In this sample, this clone turned up a few times. This chain uses TRBV11-2 with TRBJ2-5; no clear D gene. V was pared by 1 base and J by 4 bases, with 7 bases between. This CDR3 has 13 amino acids. Germline values: CDR1 SGHAT, CDR2 FQNNGV. The CDR3 sequence is CASSLGVRETQYF. CDR3 sequence (DNA): TGTGCCAGCAGCTTAGGAGTACGAGAGACCCAGTACTTC. The whole variable domain, remainder taken from reference TRBV11-2 and TRBJ2-5, is EAGVAQSPRYKIIEKRQSVAFWCNPISGHATLYWYQQILGQGPKLLIQFQNNGVVDDSQLPKDRFSAERLKGVDSTLKIQPAKLEDSAVYLCASSLGVRETQYFGPGTRLLVL.

The gene calls are TRBV30 and TRBJ1-5; D remains ambiguous. Germline-derived CDR1 and CDR2 are GTSNPN and SVGIG (reference sequence). The V end lost 5 bases, the J end lost 4 bases, and 12 bases lay between the germline ends. This CDR3 has 13 residues. For the CDR3, the DNA is TGTGCCTGGGGGGAGTCGGCTAATCAGCCCCAGCATTTT. Amino acid sequence: CAWGESANQPQHF.

This chain uses TRBV11-2 with TRBJ2-2; D gene unclear. The V gene's germline CDR1 is SGHAT and CDR2 FQNNGV. The CDR3 contains 13 residues. The V end was cut by 5 bases, the J end by 3 bases, with 7 bases between. The CDR3 DNA reads as TGTGCCAGCAGCCCTTTTGACACCGGGGAGCTGTTTTTT. Protein product: CASSPFDTGELFF. The variable domain in full, with the rest retrieved from reference TRBV11-2 and TRBJ2-2, is EAGVAQSPRYKIIEKRQSVAFWCNPISGHATLYWYQQILGQGPKLLIQFQNNGVVDDSQLPKDRFSAERLKGVDSTLKIQPAKLEDSAVYLCASSPFDTGELFFGEGSRLTVL.